Shown below are 10 T cell receptor beta chains from a single sample sequenced in a study of cytomegalovirus exposure and HLA in healthy donors (TCRdb year 2017). The library relied on the immunoSEQ multiplex PCR assay. A mixture of 60 forward primers for TCR Vbeta segments and 13 reverse primers for TCR Jbeta segments was used in the multiplex PCR. TCRdb retrieved this table from immuneACCESS and kept in-frame rearrangements only. Not all clones are present; in checked studies, unresolved V genes account for under half, and no reason is known for the remainder. In this sample the table shows 120,000 or so clones, approximately 80% of which occur a single time. The biggest ten clones account for roughly 2.2% of the sample. Source material: PBMCs. These receptors originate from a woman aged 40 to 50 in good health and CMV-seronegative.

This rearrangement joins TRBV14 to TRBJ1-2, with D perhaps matching TRBD1 (6 bases). CDR1 is SGHDN and CDR2 is FVKESK in the germline V gene. The V and J ends lost 2 bases and 8 bases respectively, with 18 bases between them. This CDR3 is 15 amino acids long. The CDR3 spells CASSQSEGVVGGYTF. Here the CDR3 DNA reads TGTGCCAGCAGCCAATCTGAGGGGGTGGTAGGAGGCTACACCTTC.

V usage is TRBV10-1 and J usage is TRBJ1-4; D perhaps matches TRBD1 (5 bases). V was trimmed by 0 bases and J by 7 bases, leaving 15 bases between them. The length of the CDR3 is 16 residues. CDR1 WNHNN and CDR2 SYGVQD come from the germline V gene (reference sequence). DNA of the CDR3: TGCGCCAGCAGTGAGTCGCGCCTGGACGGGGGTGAAAAACTGTTTTTT. Residues: CASSESRLDGGEKLFF.

This chain uses TRBV9 with TRBJ2-1, with D possibly TRBD2 on 6 matching bases. The CDR3 is made up of 14 amino acids. Germline CDR1 SGDLS, CDR2 YYNGEE. Trimming took 0 bases from V and 4 from J, leaving 8 bases between them. Here the CDR3 DNA reads TGTGCCAGCAGCGTAGCGGGAGTGTACAATGAGCAGTTCTTC. Protein sequence: CASSVAGVYNEQFF.

The count of this clone is one. The V and J genes are TRBV7-3 and TRBJ2-1; 13 nucleotides agree with TRBD2. This CDR3 comprises 16 residues. Germline V lookup: CDR1 SGHTA, CDR2 FQGTGA. Trimming removed 5 bases from V and 8 bases from J; junction bases left unmatched: 9. The CDR3 bases are TGTGCCAGCAGCCCATGGACTAGCGGGAGTAAGGATGAGCAGTTCTTC. Translation gives CASSPWTSGSKDEQFF. The full variable domain, its missing parts supplied by reference TRBV7-3 and TRBJ2-1, is GAGVSQTPSNKVTEKGKYVELRCDPISGHTALYWYRQSLGQGPEFLIYFQGTGAADDSGLPNDRFFAVRPEGSVSTLKIQRTERGDSAVYLCASSPWTSGSKDEQFFGPGTRLTVL.

The chain recombines TRBV27 with TRBJ1-2, with D possibly being TRBD1 (6 bases). V was pared by 1 base and J by 7 bases, with 22 bases between. Germline lookup yields CDR1 MNHEY and CDR2 SMNVEV (reference sequence). The CDR3 has 17 residues. This CDR3 reads CASSLLGDISGRAGYTF. CDR3 sequence (DNA): TGTGCCAGCAGTTTATTAGGGGACATATCGGGGCGGGCTGGCTACACCTTC.

The chain uses TRBV2 and TRBJ2-1; weak D call: TRBD2 (5 bases). Germline loops: CDR1 SNHLY, CDR2 FYNNEI. The CDR3 spans 20 residues. V was pared by 0 bases and J by 4 bases, with 25 bases between. The DNA of the CDR3 is TGTGCCAGCAGTGAAGCGCTAGCCAGTCTAGGGTCGGTGGGTTACAATGAGCAGTTCTTC. Encoded protein: CASSEALASLGSVGYNEQFF.

The chain has TRBV5-1 and TRBJ2-3; TRBD2 agrees at 11 bases. The CDR3 runs 16 residues. V gave up 4 bases and J gave up 5 bases; unmatched junction bases: 9. Germline CDR1 reads SGHRS; CDR2 reads YFSETQ. CDR3 in DNA: TGCGCCAGCAGCCCAATAGCGGGAGGGCCTCAAGATACGCAGTATTTT. This gives the protein CASSPIAGGPQDTQYF.

The chain links TRBV10-2 to TRBJ1-1; maybe TRBD1 (5 bases). The CDR3 totals 13 residues. Germline values: CDR1 WSHSY, CDR2 SAAADI. V was pared by 2 bases and J by 10 bases, with 14 bases between. The CDR3 DNA is TGCGCCAGCAGTGAGGGCAGGGTTTTTGTAGCTTTCTTT. Its protein is CASSEGRVFVAFF.

CDR3: CASSKHLAGGSPKPKNIQYF. The CDR3 nucleotides read TGTGCCAGCAGCAAACACCTAGCGGGGGGGAGTCCTAAGCCAAAAAACATTCAGTACTTC. The chain combines TRBV21-1 with TRBJ2-4; the D segment call TRBD2 is taken from the table without a DNA check. TRBV21-1 is a listed pseudogene. The CDR3 totals 20 residues.

This chain connects TRBV7-2 to TRBJ2-7; 9 bases agree with TRBD1. The trim removed 5 bases at V and 5 bases at J, leaving 13 bases unmatched. CDR1 SGHTA and CDR2 FQGNSA come from the germline V gene. This CDR3 contains 16 residues. The CDR3 coding sequence is TGTGCCAGCAGCCCTCCTAGGGGACAGGGTAAGAACGAGCAGTACTTC. This codes for CASSPPRGQGKNEQYF.